This T cell receptor (beta chain) was observed in a study of blood T cell repertoires in COVID-19. As originally analysed: How many nucleated cells were present was estimated from reference gene primer amplification. Generated by immunoSEQ multiplex PCR, the TCRdb table keeps only in-frame clones and is missing some. For V, J and clone size, that table is used; D and trimming come from the DNA. The sample lists about 150,000 clones; around 83% were seen once. The germline V gene has CDR1 MGHRA and CDR2 YSYEKL. V gave up 4 bases and J gave up 1 base; unmatched junction bases: 10. The CDR3 has 17 residues.

The chain is built from TRBV4-1 and TRBJ1-5; 7 bases align to TRBD1. This TCR was recovered from a woman aged 50 to 60 with acute or convalescent COVID-19. Sequencing was carried out using peripheral blood. The CDR3 DNA reads as TGCGCCAGCAGCCTGGTCCTAGGGACAGTGAGCAATCAGCCCCAGCATTTT. Amino acids: CASSLVLGTVSNQPQHF.